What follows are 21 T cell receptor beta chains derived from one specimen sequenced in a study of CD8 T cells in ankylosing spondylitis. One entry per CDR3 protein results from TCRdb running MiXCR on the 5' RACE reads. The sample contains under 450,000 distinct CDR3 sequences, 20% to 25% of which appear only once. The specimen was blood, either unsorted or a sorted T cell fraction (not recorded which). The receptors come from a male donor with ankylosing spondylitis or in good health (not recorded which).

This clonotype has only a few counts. CDR3 region: CASTYALAGVNEQFF. For the CDR3, the DNA is TGTGCCAGCACCTACGCCCTAGCGGGGGTAAATGAGCAGTTCTTC. The rearrangement joins TRBV12-3 or TRBV12-4 to TRBJ2-1; the match to TRBD2 covers 10 bases. This CDR3 has 15 residues. With 7 bases clipped from V and 7 bases from J, the junction kept 10 bases outside the gene matches.

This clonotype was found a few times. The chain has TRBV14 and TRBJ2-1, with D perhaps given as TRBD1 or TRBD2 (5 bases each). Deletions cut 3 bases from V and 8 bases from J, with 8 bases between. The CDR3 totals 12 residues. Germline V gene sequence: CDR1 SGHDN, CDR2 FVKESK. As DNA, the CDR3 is TGTGCCAGCAGCCAGGGGGTCCATGAGCAGTTCTTC. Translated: CASSQGVHEQFF. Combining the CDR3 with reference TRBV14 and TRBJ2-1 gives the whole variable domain EAGVTQFPSHSVIEKGQTVTLRCDPISGHDNLYWYRRVMGKEIKFLLHFVKESKQDESGMPNNRFLAERTGGTYSTLKVQPAELEDSGVYFCASSQGVHEQFFGPGTRLTVL.

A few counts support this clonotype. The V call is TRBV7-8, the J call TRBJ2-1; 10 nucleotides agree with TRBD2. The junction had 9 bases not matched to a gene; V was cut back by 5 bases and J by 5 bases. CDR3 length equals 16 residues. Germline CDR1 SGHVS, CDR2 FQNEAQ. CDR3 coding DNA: TGTGCCAGCAGCCAAAGCGGGGGGGCCCTGGACAATGAGCAGTTCTTC. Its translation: CASSQSGGALDNEQFF.

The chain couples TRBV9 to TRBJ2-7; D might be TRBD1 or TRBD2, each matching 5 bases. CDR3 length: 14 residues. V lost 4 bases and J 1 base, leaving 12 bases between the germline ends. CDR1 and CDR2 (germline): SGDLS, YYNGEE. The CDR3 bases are TGTGCCAGCAGCCCAAGTTGGGGGTCCTACGAGCAGTACTTC. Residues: CASSPSWGSYEQYF.

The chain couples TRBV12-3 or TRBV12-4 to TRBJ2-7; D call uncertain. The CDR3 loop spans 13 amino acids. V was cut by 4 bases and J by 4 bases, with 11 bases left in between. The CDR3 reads CASSSFVGYEQYF. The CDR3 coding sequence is TGTGCCAGCAGTTCCTTCGTGGGATACGAGCAGTACTTC.

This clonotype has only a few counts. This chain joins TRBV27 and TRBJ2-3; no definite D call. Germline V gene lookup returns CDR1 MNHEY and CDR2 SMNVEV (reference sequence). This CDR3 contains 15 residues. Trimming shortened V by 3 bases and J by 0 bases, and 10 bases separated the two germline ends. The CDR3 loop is CASSFSLPSTDTQYF. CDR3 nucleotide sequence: TGTGCCAGCAGTTTTTCGCTCCCCAGCACAGATACGCAGTATTTT.

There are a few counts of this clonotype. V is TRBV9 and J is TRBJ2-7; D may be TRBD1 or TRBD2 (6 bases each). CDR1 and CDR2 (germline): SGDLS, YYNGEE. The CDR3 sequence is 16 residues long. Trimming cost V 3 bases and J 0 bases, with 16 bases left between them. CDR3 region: CASSAAGRGFSYEQYF. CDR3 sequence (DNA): TGTGCCAGCAGCGCCGCGGGAAGGGGGTTCTCCTACGAGCAGTACTTC.

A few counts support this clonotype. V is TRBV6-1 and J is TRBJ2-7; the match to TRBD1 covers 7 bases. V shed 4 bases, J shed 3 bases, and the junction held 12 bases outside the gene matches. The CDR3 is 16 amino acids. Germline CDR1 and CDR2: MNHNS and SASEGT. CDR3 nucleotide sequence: TGTGCCAGCAGTGGAGACAGGGCAACCTCTGGCTACGAGCAGTACTTC. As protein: CASSGDRATSGYEQYF.

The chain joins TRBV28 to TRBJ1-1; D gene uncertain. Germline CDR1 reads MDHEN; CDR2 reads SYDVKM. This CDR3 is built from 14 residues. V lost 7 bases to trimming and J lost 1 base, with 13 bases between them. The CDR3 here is CASTLPGENTEAFF. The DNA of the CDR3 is TGTGCCAGCACTCTTCCCGGGGAGAACACTGAAGCTTTCTTT. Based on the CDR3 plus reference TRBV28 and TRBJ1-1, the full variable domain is DVKVTQSSRYLVKRTGEKVFLECVQDMDHENMFWYRQDPGLGLRLIYFSYDVKMKEKGDIPEGYSVSREKKERFSLILESASTNQTSMYLCASTLPGENTEAFFGQGTRLTVV.

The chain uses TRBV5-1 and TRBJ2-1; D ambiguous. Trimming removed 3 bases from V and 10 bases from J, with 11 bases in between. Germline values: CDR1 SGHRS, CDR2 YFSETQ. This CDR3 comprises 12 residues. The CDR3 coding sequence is TGCGCCAGCAGCTCGGAAACAGTGGAGCAGTTCTTC. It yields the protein CASSSETVEQFF.

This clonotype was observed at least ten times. The CDR3: CASSLDSGVGYTF. CDR3 DNA: TGTGCCAGCAGTTTGGATTCAGGGGTTGGCTACACCTTC. The rearrangement joins TRBV12-3 or TRBV12-4 to TRBJ1-2; D is possibly TRBD1 (6 bases). This CDR3 region has 13 residues. Trimming stripped 3 bases from V and 7 bases from J, with 12 bases between.

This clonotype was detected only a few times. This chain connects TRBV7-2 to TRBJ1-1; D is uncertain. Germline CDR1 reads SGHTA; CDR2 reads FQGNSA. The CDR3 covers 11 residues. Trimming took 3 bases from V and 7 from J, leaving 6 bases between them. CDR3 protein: CASSFRGEAFF. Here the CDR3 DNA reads TGTGCCAGCAGCTTTAGAGGTGAAGCTTTCTTT. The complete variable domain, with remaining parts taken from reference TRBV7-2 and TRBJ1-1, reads GAGVSQSPSNKVTEKGKDVELRCDPISGHTALYWYRQSLGQGLEFLIYFQGNSAPDKSGLPSDRFSAERTGGSVSTLTIQRTQQEDSAVYLCASSFRGEAFFGQGTRLTVV.

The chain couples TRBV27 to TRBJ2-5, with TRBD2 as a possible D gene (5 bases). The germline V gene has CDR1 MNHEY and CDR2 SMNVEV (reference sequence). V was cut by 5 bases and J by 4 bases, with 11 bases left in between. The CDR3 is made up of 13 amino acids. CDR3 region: CASSRSSGETQYF. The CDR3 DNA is TGTGCCAGCAGTCGCAGCAGCGGAGAGACCCAGTACTTC.

CDR3 DNA: TGTGCCAGCAGCTTAGAGGGACTTACAGGGTACTACGAGCAGTACTTC. It specifies CASSLEGLTGYYEQYF. V usage is TRBV7-9 and J usage is TRBJ2-7; D may be TRBD1 or TRBD2 (6 bases each). The CDR3 runs to 16 residues. Germline CDR1 is SEHNR and CDR2 is FQNEAQ (reference sequence). V dropped 1 base and J dropped 3 bases, with 16 bases sitting between them. The whole variable domain, filled in from reference TRBV7-9 and TRBJ2-7, reads DTGVSQNPRHKITKRGQNVTFRCDPISEHNRLYWYRQTLGQGPEFLTYFQNEAQLEKSRLLSDRFSAERPKGSFSTLEIQRTEQGDSAMYLCASSLEGLTGYYEQYFGPGTRLTVT.

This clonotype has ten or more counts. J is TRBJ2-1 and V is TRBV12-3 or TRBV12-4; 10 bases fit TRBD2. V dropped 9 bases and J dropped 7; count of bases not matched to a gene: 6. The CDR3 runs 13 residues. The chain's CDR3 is CASQTSGRNEQFF. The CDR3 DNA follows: TGTGCCAGTCAGACTAGCGGGCGGAATGAGCAGTTCTTC.

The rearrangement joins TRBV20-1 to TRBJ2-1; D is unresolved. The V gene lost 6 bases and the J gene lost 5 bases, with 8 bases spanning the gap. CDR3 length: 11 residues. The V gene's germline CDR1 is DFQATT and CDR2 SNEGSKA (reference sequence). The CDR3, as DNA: TGCAGTGCCCCCCATGACAATGAGCAGTTCTTC. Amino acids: CSAPHDNEQFF.

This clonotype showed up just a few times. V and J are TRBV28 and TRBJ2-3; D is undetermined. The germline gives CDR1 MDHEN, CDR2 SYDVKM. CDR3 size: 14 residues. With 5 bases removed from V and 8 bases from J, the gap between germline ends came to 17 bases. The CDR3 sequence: CASSPLPRVGTQYF. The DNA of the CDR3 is TGTGCCAGCAGTCCCCTTCCTCGGGTCGGTACGCAGTATTTT.

CDR3 sequence reads: CASRESGGAWDEQFF. In DNA, the CDR3 is TGTGCCAGCAGGGAAAGCGGGGGGGCCTGGGATGAGCAGTTCTTC. V is TRBV2 and J is TRBJ2-1; 10 bases match TRBD2. The CDR3 extends over 15 amino acids. The germline V gene has CDR1 SNHLY and CDR2 FYNNEI. V gave up 6 bases and J gave up 8 bases; unmatched junction bases: 10.

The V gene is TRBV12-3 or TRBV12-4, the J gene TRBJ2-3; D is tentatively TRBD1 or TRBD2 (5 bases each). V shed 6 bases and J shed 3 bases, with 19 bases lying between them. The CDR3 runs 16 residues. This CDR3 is CASRPAGTPGTDTQYF. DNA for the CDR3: TGTGCCAGCAGACCTGCCGGGACCCCGGGGACAGATACGCAGTATTTT.

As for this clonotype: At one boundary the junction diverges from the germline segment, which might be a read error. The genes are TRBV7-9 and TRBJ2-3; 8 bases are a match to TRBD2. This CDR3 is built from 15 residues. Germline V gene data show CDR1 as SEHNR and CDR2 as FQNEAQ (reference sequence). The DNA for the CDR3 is TGTGCCAGCAGCAGCGGGACTAGGAGGGGGGATACGCGGTATTTT. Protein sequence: CASSSGTRRGDTRYF. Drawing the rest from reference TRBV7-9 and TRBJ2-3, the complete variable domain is DTGVSQNPRHKITKRGQNVTFRCDPISEHNRLYWYRQTLGQGPEFLTYFQNEAQLEKSRLLSDRFSAERPKGSFSTLEIQRTEQGDSAMYLCASSSGTRRGDTRYFGPGTRLTVL.

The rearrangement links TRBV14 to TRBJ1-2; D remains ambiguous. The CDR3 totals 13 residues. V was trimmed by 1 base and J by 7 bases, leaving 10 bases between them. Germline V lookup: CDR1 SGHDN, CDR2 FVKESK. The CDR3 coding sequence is TGTGCCAGCAGCCAAGTGGGGAGGGTTGGCTACACCTTC. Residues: CASSQVGRVGYTF.